Included here is one T cell receptor beta chain sequence, with context. The germline V gene encodes CDR1 MNHEY and CDR2 SVGAGI. The CDR3 runs 16 residues. The data were taken from a study of T cells expressing NK-cell markers. TCRdb re-called the 5' RACE reads, yielding one record per CDR3 amino acid sequence without DNA. This sample's table has 300,000 to 500,000 distinct CDR3 sequences. Sequenced material: blood T cells: a sorted CD56 or NKG2C T cell subset, CD4+ or CD8+ T cells, or bulk PBMC T cells (not recorded which). The chain couples TRBV6-5 to TRBJ2-7; as DNA is missing, the TRBD1 call by TCRdb cannot be tested. The source is a woman in her 50s in good health. This chain's CDR3 is CASRHGTGGKSYEQYF.